A single sample gave rise to the 23 T cell receptor beta chains below, sequenced in a study of T cell responses to AZD1222 COVID-19 vaccine. Repertoires were generated with immunoSEQ multiplex PCR, while TCRdb's copy carries only in-frame clones and drops some. Here the sample spans 100,000 or so clones, about 88% being singletons. This specimen consisted of peripheral blood, obtained 28 days after the second AZD1222 dose. These receptors all come from an adult who received the AZD1222 COVID-19 vaccine.

V and J are TRBV3-1 (or the pseudogene TRBV3-2) and TRBJ2-1, with 15 positions matching TRBD2. The V gene end was trimmed by 4 bases and the J gene end by 7 bases; junction bases not matched to a gene: 14. Germline V gene lookup returns CDR1 LGHDT and CDR2 YNNKEL (reference sequence). The CDR3 sequence is 19 residues long. Written as DNA, the CDR3 is TGTGCCAGCAGCCCGTGGACTAGCGGGAGGGTAGTTAGATGGAATGAGCAGTTCTTC. Protein sequence: CASSPWTSGRVVRWNEQFF.

The chain combines TRBV12-3 or TRBV12-4 with TRBJ2-7, with 7 bases matching TRBD1. Unmatched junction bases numbered 0, after V lost 8 bases and J lost 2 bases. The CDR3 runs to 11 residues. The CDR3 region is CASGTAYEQYF. The DNA of the CDR3 is TGTGCCAGCGGGACAGCCTACGAGCAGTACTTC.

V usage is TRBV7-9 and J usage is TRBJ1-4; D unresolved. Germline values: CDR1 SEHNR, CDR2 FQNEAQ (reference sequence). This CDR3 contains 14 residues. V gave up 3 bases and J gave up 4 bases, with 9 bases separating them. Written as DNA, the CDR3 is TGTGCCAGCAGCTTCGGCGTGGGTAATGAAAAACTGTTTTTT. It is translated as CASSFGVGNEKLFF.

The V and J genes are TRBV28 and TRBJ1-4; 10 bases match TRBD1. The CDR3 runs to 14 residues. Trimming cost V 8 bases and J 10 bases; bases outside gene matches: 10. The germline V gene has CDR1 MDHEN and CDR2 SYDVKM. CDR3 in DNA: TGTGCCAGCGGAACCGGGACAGGGGCCCCAAAACTGTTTTTT. Translating it yields CASGTGTGAPKLFF.

CDR3 sequence: CASSLGTFKETQYF. CDR3 DNA: TGCGCCAGCAGCTTGGGGACGTTCAAAGAGACCCAGTACTTC. J is TRBJ2-5 and V is TRBV5-1; no clear D. The CDR3 contains 14 residues. Trimming stripped 0 bases from V and 3 bases from J, with 9 bases between. Per germline, CDR1 SGHRS and CDR2 YFSETQ.

V and J are TRBV6-4 and TRBJ2-7, with 10 nucleotides matching TRBD2. The CDR3 totals 12 residues. CDR1 MRHNA and CDR2 SNTAGT come from the germline V gene. The V segment lost 2 bases and the J segment 13 bases; nucleotides outside the gene matches: 5. The CDR3 DNA reads TGTGCCAGCAGTGACGAAGCGGGAGGGCTTTACTTC. This encodes CASSDEAGGLYF.

V is TRBV5-6 and J is TRBJ2-7, with a weak D call TRBD1 (5 bases). V was trimmed by 0 bases and J by 2 bases, leaving 9 bases between them. In germline, CDR1 is SGHDT, CDR2 YYEEEE. This CDR3 has 14 residues. CDR3 nucleotide sequence: TGTGCCAGCAGCTTGGCGACAGTTCCCTACGAGCAGTACTTC. It codes for CASSLATVPYEQYF.

The rearrangement joins TRBV28 to TRBJ1-1, with 9 bases that match TRBD1. CDR1 and CDR2 (germline): MDHEN, SYDVKM. The CDR3 loop spans 16 amino acids. With 7 bases clipped from V and 4 bases from J, the junction kept 13 bases outside the gene matches. Here the CDR3 DNA reads TGTGCCAGCACCAACTCAGCCGGGACAGGGAGCACTGAAGCTTTCTTT. It yields the protein CASTNSAGTGSTEAFF.

The J gene is TRBJ2-2, the V gene TRBV28; possible D gene TRBD1, 5 bases. This CDR3 region has 12 residues. Germline-derived CDR1 and CDR2 are MDHEN and SYDVKM. V lost 7 bases to trimming and J lost 7 bases, with 10 bases between them. Here the CDR3 DNA reads TGTGCCAGCAATCAGGGAAGCGGGGAGCTGTTTTTT. Translated: CASNQGSGELFF.

The chain couples TRBV28 to TRBJ2-1, with 7 nucleotides matching TRBD1. The V gene's germline CDR1 is MDHEN and CDR2 SYDVKM. With 5 bases clipped from V and 3 bases from J, the junction kept 10 bases outside the gene matches. CDR3 length: 16 amino acids. Here the CDR3 reads CASSPTTGNDYNEQFF. CDR3 nucleotides: TGTGCCAGCAGTCCAACGACAGGGAATGACTACAATGAGCAGTTCTTC.

The CDR3 loop reads CASSSGTSGSYEQYF. CDR3 coding DNA: TGTGCCAGCAGCTCGGGGACTAGCGGGAGTTACGAGCAGTACTTC. This sequence joins TRBV28 and TRBJ2-7; 14 nucleotides agree with TRBD2. The CDR3 covers 15 residues. After removal of 6 bases from V and 4 bases from J, the junction contained 5 bases not matched to a gene. Germline V gene data show CDR1 as MDHEN and CDR2 as SYDVKM.

The chain couples TRBV4-1 to TRBJ2-3; D is undetermined. V was shortened by 3 bases and J by 0 bases, with 13 bases between the two germline ends. The length of the CDR3 is 16 residues. CDR1 and CDR2 (germline): MGHRA, YSYEKL. CDR3 sequence: CASSQGYGLSTDTQYF. The CDR3 DNA is TGCGCCAGCAGCCAGGGGTATGGCCTAAGCACAGATACGCAGTATTTT.

The chain has TRBV12-3 or TRBV12-4 and TRBJ1-2; no clear D. CDR3 length: 13 amino acids. Trimming shortened V by 0 bases and J by 6 bases, and 8 bases separated the two germline ends. The CDR3 region has the DNA TGTGCCAGCAGTTTAGCGGCAGGTAATGGCTACACCTTC. As protein: CASSLAAGNGYTF.

This rearrangement joins TRBV11-3 to TRBJ1-1; no clear D. This CDR3 has 14 residues. From germline, CDR1 is SGHNT and CDR2 YENEEA. Trimming stripped 3 bases from V and 0 bases from J, with 8 bases between. CDR3 residues: CASSLGGLNTEAFF. CDR3 DNA sequence: TGTGCCAGCAGCTTGGGAGGGTTGAACACTGAAGCTTTCTTT.

The chain carries TRBV7-2 and TRBJ2-7; 8 bases are a match to TRBD2. With 1 base clipped from V and 9 bases from J, the junction kept 11 bases outside the gene matches. CDR3 length equals 15 residues. Germline V gene data show CDR1 as SGHTA and CDR2 as FQGNSA. The CDR3 DNA sequence: TGTGCCAGCAGCTTAGATCCTCCGGGACTAGGTTGGCAGTACTTC. Protein: CASSLDPPGLGWQYF. Based on the CDR3 plus reference TRBV7-2 and TRBJ2-7, the full variable domain is GAGVSQSPSNKVTEKGKDVELRCDPISGHTALYWYRQSLGQGLEFLIYFQGNSAPDKSGLPSDRFSAERTGGSVSTLTIQRTQQEDSAVYLCASSLDPPGLGWQYFGPGTRLTVT.

The chain links TRBV28 to TRBJ2-7; D possibly corresponds to TRBD2 (5 bases). The CDR3 sequence is 13 residues long. Trimming left V 4 bases short and J 6 bases short, with 13 bases between. CDR1 is MDHEN and CDR2 is SYDVKM in the germline V gene. The CDR3 protein is CASSYIGSAEQYF. DNA of the CDR3: TGTGCCAGCAGTTATATAGGGAGTGCCGAGCAGTACTTC. Full variable domain (rest looked up from reference TRBV28 and TRBJ2-7): DVKVTQSSRYLVKRTGEKVFLECVQDMDHENMFWYRQDPGLGLRLIYFSYDVKMKEKGDIPEGYSVSREKKERFSLILESASTNQTSMYLCASSYIGSAEQYFGPGTRLTVT.

This chain links TRBV9 with TRBJ2-7; no firm D call. Trimming removed 0 bases from V and 0 bases from J, with 7 bases in between. The germline gives CDR1 SGDLS, CDR2 YYNGEE. This CDR3 is built from 14 residues. The CDR3 reads CASSVASSSYEQYF. The DNA of the CDR3 is TGTGCCAGCAGCGTAGCATCTAGCTCCTACGAGCAGTACTTC. Using reference TRBV9 and TRBJ2-7 for the parts outside the CDR3, the full variable domain is DSGVTQTPKHLITATGQRVTLRCSPRSGDLSVYWYQQSLDQGLQFLIQYYNGEERAKGNILERFSAQQFPDLHSELNLSSLELGDSALYFCASSVASSSYEQYFGPGTRLTVT.

The V call is TRBV11-1, the J call TRBJ2-1, with 7 bases matching TRBD1. The V gene end was trimmed by 1 base and the J gene end by 4 bases; junction bases not matched to a gene: 4. Germline V gene lookup returns CDR1 SGHAT and CDR2 FQDESV (reference sequence). The CDR3 has 15 amino acids. The CDR3 DNA reads TGTGCCAGCAGCTTAGGACAGGGTTTGTACAATGAGCAGTTCTTC. Protein product: CASSLGQGLYNEQFF.

This clone was picked up a small number of times. The V call is TRBV28, the J call TRBJ1-1; tentatively, D is TRBD1 (6 bases). The V gene's germline CDR1 is MDHEN and CDR2 SYDVKM. The CDR3 extends over 13 amino acids. The V and J ends lost 7 bases and 0 bases respectively, with 9 bases between them. CDR3 residues: CASTGAVNTEAFF. In DNA, the CDR3 is TGTGCCAGCACAGGGGCTGTGAACACTGAAGCTTTCTTT.

Comment on this clone: The sample contains more than one DNA sequence encoding this CDR3. This chain links TRBV11-2 with TRBJ2-7; D could derive from TRBD1 or TRBD2 (5 bases each). CDR3 length: 14 residues. The germline gives CDR1 SGHAT, CDR2 FQNNGV. Trimming removed 4 bases at V and 0 bases at J, with 10 bases between. The CDR3 loop is CASSWAGGSYEQYF. CDR3 in DNA: TGTGCCAGCAGCTGGGCTGGGGGCTCCTACGAGCAGTACTTC.

This clone was counted once. V usage is TRBV5-4 and J usage is TRBJ1-4, with D tentatively TRBD1 (5 bases). Germline CDR1 is SGHNT and CDR2 is YYREEE (reference sequence). V lost 5 bases and J lost 5, with 16 bases in between. The CDR3 spans 15 residues. CDR3 DNA sequence: TGTGCCAGCAGGGACATGACGGTGCCCAATGAAAAACTGTTTTTT. Protein sequence: CASRDMTVPNEKLFF.

This rearrangement joins TRBV9 to TRBJ2-5; tentative D call: TRBD1 (6 bases). Trimming took off 4 bases at V and 1 base at J, with 8 bases between the two ends. The CDR3 has 13 residues. From germline, CDR1 is SGDLS and CDR2 YYNGEE. The CDR3 bases are TGTGCCAGCAGCCTGGGGGCCCAAGAGACCCAGTACTTC. Its protein is CASSLGAQETQYF.

With regard to this clone: Other DNA sequences from this sample encode an identical CDR3 as well. V gene TRBV2 combines with J gene TRBJ1-5; 10 nucleotides line up with TRBD1. This CDR3 comprises 14 residues. J was trimmed by 4 bases and V by 5 bases; bases with no gene match: 2. Germline V gene data show CDR1 as SNHLY and CDR2 as FYNNEI. The CDR3 region is CASSTGQGNQPQHF. CDR3 bases: TGTGCCAGCAGTACGGGACAGGGGAATCAGCCCCAGCATTTT.